This record covers a single T cell receptor beta chain. Its antigen is not identified. The method was immunoSEQ multiplex PCR; TCRdb's version includes in-frame clones alone and lacks a portion of them. The data show 30,000 or so clones, with about 92% seen just once and about 4.4% held by the top ten. This specimen comes from a study of T cells in localized non-small cell lung cancer. CDR1 is SGHVS and CDR2 is FQNEAQ in the germline V gene. The CDR3 totals 12 residues. V lost 8 bases to trimming and J lost 7 bases, with 14 bases between them. Study results and caveats: T cell clonality was highest in uninvolved adjacent lung, above tumor. Higher blood T cell density went with longer overall survival. Since sequencing was restricted to only one region of the tumor, intratumor heterogeneity remains a possibility.

The gene calls are TRBV7-8 and TRBJ1-1; D is unclear. This receptor was identified in a woman aged 40-70 years with stage III lung adenocarcinoma. The sequences come from peripheral blood mononuclear cells, collected before any cancer treatment. The CDR3 reads CASGSRPFEAFF. CDR3 in DNA: TGTGCCAGCGGCAGCCGGCCATTTGAAGCTTTCTTT.